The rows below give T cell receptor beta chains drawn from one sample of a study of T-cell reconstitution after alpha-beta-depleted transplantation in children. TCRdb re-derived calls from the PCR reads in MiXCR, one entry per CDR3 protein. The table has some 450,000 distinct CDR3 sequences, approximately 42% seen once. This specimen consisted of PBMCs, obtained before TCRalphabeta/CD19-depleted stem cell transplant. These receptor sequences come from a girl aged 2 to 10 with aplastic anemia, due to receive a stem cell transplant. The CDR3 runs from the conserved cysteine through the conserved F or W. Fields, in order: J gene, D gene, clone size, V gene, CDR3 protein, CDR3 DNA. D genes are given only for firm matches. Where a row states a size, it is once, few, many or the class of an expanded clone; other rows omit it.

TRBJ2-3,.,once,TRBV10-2,CASSGRAFTDTQYF,TGCGCCAGCAGTGGACGAGCTTTCACAGATACGCAGTATTTT
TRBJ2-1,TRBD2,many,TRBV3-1,CASSPGLAGVGEQFF,TGTGCCAGCAGCCCTGGACTAGCGGGAGTCGGCGAGCAGTTCTTC
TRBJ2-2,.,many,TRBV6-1,CASSDLTGTGELFF,TGTGCCAGCAGTGACCTGACGGGGACCGGGGAGCTGTTTTTT
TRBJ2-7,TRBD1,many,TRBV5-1,CASSLDGQGSYEQYF,TGCGCCAGCAGCTTGGATGGACAGGGCTCCTACGAGCAGTACTTC
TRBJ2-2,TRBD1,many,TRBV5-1,CASSLVQRGPGELFF,TGCGCCAGCAGCTTGGTTCAGAGGGGGCCCGGGGAGCTGTTTTTT
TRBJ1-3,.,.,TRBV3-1,CASSQDHSGNTIYF,TGTGCCAGCAGCCAAGATCACTCTGGAAACACCATATATTTT
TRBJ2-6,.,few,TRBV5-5,CASSRPQGHSGANVLTF,TGTGCCAGCAGTCGTCCACAGGGTCACTCTGGGGCCAACGTCCTGACTTTC
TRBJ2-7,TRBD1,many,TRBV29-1,CSVDGWGQGGEQYF,TGCAGCGTTGACGGATGGGGACAGGGTGGCGAGCAGTACTTC
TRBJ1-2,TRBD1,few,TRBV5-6,CASSGDSSLYGYTF,TGTGCCAGCAGCGGGGACAGCTCTCTCTATGGCTACACCTTC
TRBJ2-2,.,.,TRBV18,CASSPSFSRELFF,TGTGCCAGCTCACCTTCCTTCTCCCGGGAGCTGTTTTTT
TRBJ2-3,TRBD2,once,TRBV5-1,CASSLDGLASDTQYF,TGCGCCAGCAGCTTGGATGGACTAGCCTCAGATACGCAGTATTTT
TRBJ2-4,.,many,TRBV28,CASSSLGKAKNIQYF,TGTGCCAGCAGTTCGTTAGGAAAAGCCAAAAACATTCAGTACTTC
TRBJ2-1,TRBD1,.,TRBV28,CASSSDRGLQFF,TGTGCCAGCAGTTCCGACAGGGGCCTCCAGTTCTTC
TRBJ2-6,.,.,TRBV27,CASSMTGSGANVLTF,TGTGCCAGCAGTATGACAGGTTCTGGGGCCAACGTCCTGACTTTC
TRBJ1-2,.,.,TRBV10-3,CAISGSNYGDTF,TGTGCCATCAGTGGATCGAACTATGGCGACACCTTC
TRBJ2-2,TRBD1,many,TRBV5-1,CASGQGRNTGELFF,TGCGCCAGCGGACAGGGCCGGAACACCGGGGAGCTGTTTTTT
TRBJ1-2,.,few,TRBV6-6,CASRSYGYTF,TGTGCCAGCAGATCATATGGCTACACCTTC
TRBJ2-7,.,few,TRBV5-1,CASSLGTTAYEQYF,TGCGCCAGCAGCTTGGGGACTACCGCCTACGAGCAGTACTTC
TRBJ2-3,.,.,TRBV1,CTSSRARGHCTDTQYF,TGCACCAGCAGCCGCGCCCGGGGACACTGCACAGATACGCAGTATTTT
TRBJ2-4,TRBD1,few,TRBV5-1,CASSLYRGEIAKNIQYF,TGCGCCAGCAGCTTGTACAGGGGGGAAATAGCCAAAAACATTCAGTACTTC
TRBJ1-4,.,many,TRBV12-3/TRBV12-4,CASSPRQGLDEKLFF,TGTGCCAGCAGTCCAAGACAAGGGCTGGATGAAAAACTGTTTTTT
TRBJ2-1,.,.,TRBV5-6,CASGPRGVSSYNEQFF,TGTGCCAGCGGCCCCAGGGGGGTGAGCTCCTACAATGAGCAGTTCTTC
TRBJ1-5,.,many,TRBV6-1,CAIPSGGPNQPQHF,TGTGCCATCCCCTCGGGCGGACCTAATCAGCCCCAGCATTTT
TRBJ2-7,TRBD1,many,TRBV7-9,CASSLAGTGSYEQYF,TGTGCCAGCAGCTTAGCGGGGACAGGTTCCTACGAGCAGTACTTC
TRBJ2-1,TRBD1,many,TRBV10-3,CAIREGQAANEQFF,TGTGCCATCAGGGAAGGACAGGCCGCGAATGAGCAGTTCTTC
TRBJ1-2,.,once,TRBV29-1,CSVKWAGLDYGFTF,TGCAGCGTTAAATGGGCAGGATTGGACTATGGCTTCACCTTC
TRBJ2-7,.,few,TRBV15,CATSLRGGRGEEQYF,TGTGCCACCAGCCTAAGGGGGGGGCGCGGTGAAGAGCAGTACTTC
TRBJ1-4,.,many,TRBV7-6,CASSSSLVRDADEKLFF,TGTGCCAGCAGCTCCTCTTTAGTCCGGGACGCGGATGAAAAACTGTTTTTT
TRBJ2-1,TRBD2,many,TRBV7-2,CASSLDGRANEQFF,TGTGCCAGCAGCTTAGACGGGAGGGCCAATGAGCAGTTCTTC
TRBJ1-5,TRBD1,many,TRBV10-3,CAISDIDRVSNQPQHF,TGTGCCATCAGTGACATTGACAGGGTTAGCAATCAGCCCCAGCATTTT
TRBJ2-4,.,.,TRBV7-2,CASSSIPDVNIQYF,TGTGCCAGCAGCTCCATCCCGGATGTAAACATTCAGTACTTC
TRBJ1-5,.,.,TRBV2,CASSENSGLGNQPQHF,TGTGCCAGCAGTGAAAATTCGGGCCTAGGAAATCAGCCCCAGCATTTT
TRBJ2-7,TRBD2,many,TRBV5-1,CASSLVSSGKSEQYF,TGCGCCAGCAGCTTGGTTTCTAGCGGGAAGAGCGAGCAGTACTTC
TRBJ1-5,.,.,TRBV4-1,CASSLRGDGNQPQHF,TGCGCCAGCAGCTTACGTGGCGACGGCAATCAGCCCCAGCATTTT
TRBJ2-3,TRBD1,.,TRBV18,CASSPGQELFHADTQYF,TGTGCCAGCTCACCCGGACAGGAATTGTTCCACGCAGATACGCAGTATTTT
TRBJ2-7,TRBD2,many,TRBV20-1,CSARVPGLADYEQYF,TGCAGTGCTAGAGTTCCGGGACTAGCGGACTACGAGCAGTACTTC
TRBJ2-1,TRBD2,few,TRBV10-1,CASSGVAGVNGNEQFF,TGCGCCAGCAGTGGAGTAGCGGGAGTTAATGGCAATGAGCAGTTCTTC
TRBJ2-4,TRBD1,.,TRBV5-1,CASSLAGGQGGANIQYF,TGCGCCAGCAGCTTGGCCGGTGGACAGGGCGGTGCGAACATTCAGTACTTC
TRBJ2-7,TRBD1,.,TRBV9,CASSVEAGTAVSEQYF,TGTGCCAGCAGCGTAGAAGCCGGGACAGCAGTTTCCGAGCAGTACTTC
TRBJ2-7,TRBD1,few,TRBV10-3,CAVLGDRENEQYF,TGTGCCGTGCTAGGAGACAGGGAAAACGAGCAGTACTTC
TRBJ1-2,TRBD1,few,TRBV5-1,CASSWGQGAPGYTF,TGCGCCAGCAGCTGGGGACAGGGGGCGCCCGGCTACACCTTC
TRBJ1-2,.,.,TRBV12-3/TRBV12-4,CASSSLRDNYGYTF,TGTGCCAGCAGTAGTCTTAGGGATAACTATGGCTACACCTTC
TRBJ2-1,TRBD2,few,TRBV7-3,CASSPVAGGPRNEQFF,TGTGCCAGCAGCCCTGTAGCGGGAGGGCCGCGCAATGAGCAGTTCTTC
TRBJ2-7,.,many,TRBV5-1,CASSLVSGNEQYF,TGCGCCAGCAGCTTGGTGTCAGGGAACGAGCAGTACTTC
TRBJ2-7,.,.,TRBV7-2,CASSKRSGNDEQYF,TGTGCCAGCAGCAAGAGGTCGGGTAATGACGAGCAGTACTTC
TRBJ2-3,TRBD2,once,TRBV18,CASSRSAGGPVGSDTQYF,TGTGCCAGCTCACGGTCCGCGGGAGGCCCGGTCGGCTCAGATACGCAGTATTTT
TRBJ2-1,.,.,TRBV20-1,CSARVTEYNEQFF,TGCAGTGCTAGGGTGACAGAATACAATGAGCAGTTCTTC